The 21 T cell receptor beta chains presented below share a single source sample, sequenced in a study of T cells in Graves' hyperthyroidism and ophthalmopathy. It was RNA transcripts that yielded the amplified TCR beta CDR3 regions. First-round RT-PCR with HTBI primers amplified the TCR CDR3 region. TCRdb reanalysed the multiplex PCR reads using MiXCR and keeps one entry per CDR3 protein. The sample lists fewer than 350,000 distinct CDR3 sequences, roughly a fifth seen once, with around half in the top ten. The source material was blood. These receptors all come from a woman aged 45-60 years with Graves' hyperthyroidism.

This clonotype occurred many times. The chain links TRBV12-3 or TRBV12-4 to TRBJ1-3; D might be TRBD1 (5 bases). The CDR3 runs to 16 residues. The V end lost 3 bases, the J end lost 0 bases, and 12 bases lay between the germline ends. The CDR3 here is CASSFRQLVSGNTIYF. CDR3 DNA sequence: TGTGCCAGCAGTTTTAGACAGCTCGTCTCTGGAAACACCATATATTTT.

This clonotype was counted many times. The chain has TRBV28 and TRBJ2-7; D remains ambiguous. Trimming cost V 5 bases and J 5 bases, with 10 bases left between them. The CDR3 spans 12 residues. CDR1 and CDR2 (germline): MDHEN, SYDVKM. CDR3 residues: CASSIVTDEQYF. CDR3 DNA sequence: TGTGCCAGCAGTATCGTGACGGACGAGCAGTACTTC.

The CDR3 region has the DNA TGTGCCAGCAGCTCCACTCCGGGACTGGGGTTGGGTGGCTACACCTTC. It encodes CASSSTPGLGLGGYTF. The gene calls are TRBV7-3 and TRBJ1-2; the D gene is possibly TRBD1 (5 bases). V shed 4 bases and J shed 7 bases, with 22 bases lying between them. The germline CDR1 and CDR2 sequences are SGHTA and FQGTGA. CDR3 length equals 16 residues.

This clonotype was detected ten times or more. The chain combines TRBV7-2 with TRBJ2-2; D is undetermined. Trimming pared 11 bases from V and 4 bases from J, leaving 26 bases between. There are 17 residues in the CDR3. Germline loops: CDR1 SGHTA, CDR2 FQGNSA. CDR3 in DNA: TGTGCCGGATCCCGATTAGATTTGCAGCCCGGCACCGGGGAGCTGTTTTTT. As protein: CAGSRLDLQPGTGELFF.

The chain's CDR3 is CASSQESSDTQYF. DNA of the CDR3: TGTGCCAGCAGCCAGGAAAGTTCAGATACGCAGTATTTT. This chain joins TRBV4-2 and TRBJ2-3, with D unclear. Trimming pared 3 bases from V and 4 bases from J, leaving 8 bases between. Per germline, CDR1 LGHNA and CDR2 YNFKEQ. The CDR3 is made up of 13 amino acids.

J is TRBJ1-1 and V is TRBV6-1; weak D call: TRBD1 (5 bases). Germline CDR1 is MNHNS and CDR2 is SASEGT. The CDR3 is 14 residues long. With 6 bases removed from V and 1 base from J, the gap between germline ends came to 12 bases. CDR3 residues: CASSPPTGNTEAFF. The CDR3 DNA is TGTGCCAGCAGCCCCCCCACAGGGAACACTGAAGCTTTCTTT.

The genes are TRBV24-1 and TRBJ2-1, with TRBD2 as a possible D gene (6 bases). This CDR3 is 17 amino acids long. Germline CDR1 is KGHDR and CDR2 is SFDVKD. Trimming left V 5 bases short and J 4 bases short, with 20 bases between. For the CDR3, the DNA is TGTGCCACCAGTGCCCCGTGGGTAGCGGCTGATTACAATGAGCAGTTCTTC. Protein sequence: CATSAPWVAADYNEQFF.

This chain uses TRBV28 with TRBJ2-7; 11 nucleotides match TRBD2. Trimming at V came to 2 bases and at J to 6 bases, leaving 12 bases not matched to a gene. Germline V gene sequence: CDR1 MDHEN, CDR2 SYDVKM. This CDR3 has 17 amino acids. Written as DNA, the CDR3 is TGTGCCAGCAGTTTAGACGGGCTAGCGGGAGGACTCGCCGAGCAGTACTTC. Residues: CASSLDGLAGGLAEQYF.

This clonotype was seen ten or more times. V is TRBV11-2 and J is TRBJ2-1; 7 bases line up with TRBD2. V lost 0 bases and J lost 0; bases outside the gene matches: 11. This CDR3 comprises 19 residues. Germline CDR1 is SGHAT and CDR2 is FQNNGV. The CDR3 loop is CASSLDQRPAGSSYNEQFF. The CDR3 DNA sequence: TGTGCCAGCAGCTTAGATCAACGACCAGCGGGGAGCTCCTACAATGAGCAGTTCTTC. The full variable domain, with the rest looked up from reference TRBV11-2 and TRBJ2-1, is EAGVAQSPRYKIIEKRQSVAFWCNPISGHATLYWYQQILGQGPKLLIQFQNNGVVDDSQLPKDRFSAERLKGVDSTLKIQPAKLEDSAVYLCASSLDQRPAGSSYNEQFFGPGTRLTVL.

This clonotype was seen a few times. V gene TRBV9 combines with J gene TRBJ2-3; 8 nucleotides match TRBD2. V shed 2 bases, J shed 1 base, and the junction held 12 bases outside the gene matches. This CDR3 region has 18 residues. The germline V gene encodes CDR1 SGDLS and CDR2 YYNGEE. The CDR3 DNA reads TGTGCCAGCAGCGTGGGTCGGGGGGGGAATTTAGGCACAGATACGCAGTATTTT. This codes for CASSVGRGGNLGTDTQYF.

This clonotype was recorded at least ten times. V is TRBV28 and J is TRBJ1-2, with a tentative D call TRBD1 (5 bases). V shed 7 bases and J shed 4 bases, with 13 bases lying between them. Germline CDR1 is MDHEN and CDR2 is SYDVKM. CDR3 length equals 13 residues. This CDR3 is CASTSGLGYGYTF. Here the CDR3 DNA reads TGTGCCAGCACTTCAGGGCTGGGCTATGGCTACACCTTC.

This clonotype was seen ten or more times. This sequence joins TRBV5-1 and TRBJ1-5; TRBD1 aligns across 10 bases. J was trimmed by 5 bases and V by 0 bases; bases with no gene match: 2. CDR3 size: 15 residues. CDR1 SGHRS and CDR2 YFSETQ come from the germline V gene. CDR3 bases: TGCGCCAGCAGCTTGGAGGGACAGGGGTATCAGCCCCAGCATTTT. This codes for CASSLEGQGYQPQHF.

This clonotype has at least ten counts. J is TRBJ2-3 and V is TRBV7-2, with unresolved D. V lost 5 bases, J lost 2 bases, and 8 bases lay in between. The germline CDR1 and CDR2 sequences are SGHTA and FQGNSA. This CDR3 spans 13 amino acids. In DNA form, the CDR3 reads TGTGCCAGCAGCCCCACTTTCACAGATACGCAGTATTTT. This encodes CASSPTFTDTQYF. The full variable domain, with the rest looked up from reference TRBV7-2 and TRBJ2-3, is GAGVSQSPSNKVTEKGKDVELRCDPISGHTALYWYRQSLGQGLEFLIYFQGNSAPDKSGLPSDRFSAERTGGSVSTLTIQRTQQEDSAVYLCASSPTFTDTQYFGPGTRLTVL.

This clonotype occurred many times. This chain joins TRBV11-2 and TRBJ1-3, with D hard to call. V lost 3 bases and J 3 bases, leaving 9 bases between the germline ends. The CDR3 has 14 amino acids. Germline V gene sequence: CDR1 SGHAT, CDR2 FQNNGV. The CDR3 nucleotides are TGTGCCAGCAGCTTTGGGCACGTTGGAAACACCATATATTTT. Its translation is CASSFGHVGNTIYF.

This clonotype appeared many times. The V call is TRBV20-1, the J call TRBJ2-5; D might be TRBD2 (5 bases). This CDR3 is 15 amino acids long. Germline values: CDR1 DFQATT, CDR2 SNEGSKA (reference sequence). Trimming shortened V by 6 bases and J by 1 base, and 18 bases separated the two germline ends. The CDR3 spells CSALISGIPQETQYF. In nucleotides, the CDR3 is TGCAGTGCGTTGATCTCGGGGATCCCCCAAGAGACCCAGTACTTC.

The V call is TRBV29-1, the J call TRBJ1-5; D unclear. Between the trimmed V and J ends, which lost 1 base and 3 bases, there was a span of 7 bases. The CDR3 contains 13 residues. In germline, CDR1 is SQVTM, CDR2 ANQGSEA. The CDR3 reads CSVEAGNNQPQHF. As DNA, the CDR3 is TGCAGCGTTGAAGCGGGGAACAATCAGCCCCAGCATTTT.

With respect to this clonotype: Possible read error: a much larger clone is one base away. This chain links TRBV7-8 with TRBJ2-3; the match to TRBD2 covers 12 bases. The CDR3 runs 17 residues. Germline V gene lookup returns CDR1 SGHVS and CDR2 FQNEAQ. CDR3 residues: CANSFPSGRAGTDTQYF. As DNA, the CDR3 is TGTGCCAACAGCTTCCCTAGCGGGAGGGCCGGCACAGATACGCAGTATTTT.

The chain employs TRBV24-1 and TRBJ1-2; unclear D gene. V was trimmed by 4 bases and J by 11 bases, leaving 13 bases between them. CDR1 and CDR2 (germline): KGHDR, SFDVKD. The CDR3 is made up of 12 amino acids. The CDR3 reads CATSESGLGYTF. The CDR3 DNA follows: TGTGCCACCAGTGAATCGGGGTTGGGGTACACCTTC.

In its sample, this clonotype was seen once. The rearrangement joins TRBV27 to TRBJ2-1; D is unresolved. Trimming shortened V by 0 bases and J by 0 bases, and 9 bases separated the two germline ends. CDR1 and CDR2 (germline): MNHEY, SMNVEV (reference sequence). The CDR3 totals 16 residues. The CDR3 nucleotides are TGTGCCAGCAGTTTATCTCTGGGCAGCTCCTACAATGAGCAGTTCTTC. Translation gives CASSLSLGSSYNEQFF.

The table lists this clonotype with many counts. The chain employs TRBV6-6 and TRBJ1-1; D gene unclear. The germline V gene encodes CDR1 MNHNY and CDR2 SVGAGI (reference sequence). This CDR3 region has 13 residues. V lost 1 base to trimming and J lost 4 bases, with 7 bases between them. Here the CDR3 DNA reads TGTGCCAGCAGTTACTTATTCAGCACTGAAGCTTTCTTT. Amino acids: CASSYLFSTEAFF.

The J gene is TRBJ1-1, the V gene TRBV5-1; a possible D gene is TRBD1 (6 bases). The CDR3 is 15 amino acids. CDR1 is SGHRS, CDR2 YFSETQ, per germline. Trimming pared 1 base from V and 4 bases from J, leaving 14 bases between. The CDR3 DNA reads TGCGCCAGCAGCTTGTTAAACAGGGAAAGCACTGAAGCTTTCTTT. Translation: CASSLLNRESTEAFF.